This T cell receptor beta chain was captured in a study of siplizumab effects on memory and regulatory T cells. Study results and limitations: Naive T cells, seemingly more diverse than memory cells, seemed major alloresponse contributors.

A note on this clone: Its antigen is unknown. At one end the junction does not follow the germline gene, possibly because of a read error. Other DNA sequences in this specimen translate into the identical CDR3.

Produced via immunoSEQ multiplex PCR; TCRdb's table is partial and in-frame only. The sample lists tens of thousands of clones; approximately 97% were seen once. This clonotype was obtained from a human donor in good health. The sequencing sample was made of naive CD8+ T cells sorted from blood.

The CDR3 DNA sequence: TGTGCCAGCAGCTTAGTCGGAGGGTCCTATAATTCGCCCCTCCACTTT. Amino acids: CASSLVGGSYNSPLHF. The rearrangement joins TRBV7-2 to TRBJ1-6, with D hard to call. The germline V gene encodes CDR1 SGHTA and CDR2 FQGNSA. CDR3 length equals 16 residues.